Detailed here is one T cell receptor beta chain. Its target is not known. CDR1 is GTSNPN and CDR2 is SVGIG in the germline V gene (reference sequence). The CDR3 runs 11 residues. V dropped 4 bases and J dropped 7 bases, with 8 bases sitting between them. The method was immunoSEQ multiplex PCR; TCRdb's version includes in-frame clones alone and lacks a portion of them. The data hold several thousand clones, with 65% to 85% observed a single time. These data belong to a study of graft-versus-host responses after intestinal transplantation. The wider study: Recipients obtained multivisceral, liver-intestinal, or isolated intestinal transplants. Recipients uniformly received anti-thymocyte globulin induction, followed by tacrolimus and steroids for three to four years.

Findings of the study overall: Recipient marrow held GvH clones, some first seen in ileum or blood.

Processing was applied to graft tissue in order to liberate intraepithelial and lamina propria lymphocytes. The source is a human patient who received an intestinal transplant, so some T cells may come from the graft donor. Sequencing was performed on ileum tissue, taken around 130 days after transplant. The chain has TRBV30 and TRBJ2-1, with no clear D. CDR3 amino acids: CAWMFGNEQFF. The CDR3 nucleotides are TGTGCCTGGATGTTCGGGAATGAGCAGTTCTTC. Full variable domain (outside the CDR3, taken from reference TRBV30 and TRBJ2-1): SQTIHQWPATLVQPVGSPLSLECTVEGTSNPNLYWYRQAAGRGLQLLFYSVGIGQISSEVPQNLSASRPQDRQFILSSKKLLLSDSGFYLCAWMFGNEQFFGPGTRLTVL.